This T cell receptor beta chain was identified during a study of human T cells and chemical hapten exposure. This clonotype was recorded many times. TCRdb re-analysed the RACE reads in MiXCR, keeping a single row per CDR3 protein. The data contain approximately 340,000 distinct CDR3 sequences, around 6.9% of them singletons. The CDR3 covers 14 residues. V lost 4 bases and J lost 7; bases outside the gene matches: 6. Germline CDR1 and CDR2: SGHTA and FQGNSA. Time point indicated: patch test 1, 2 weeks after DPC sensitization. The treatment here: therapeutic diphenylcyclopropenone sensitization with weekly scalp DPC.

The genes are TRBV7-2 and TRBJ2-3, with TRBD1 identical over 9 bases. Sequenced material: whole blood, taken in connection with sensitization to the hapten diphenylcyclopropenone (DPC). This sequence was found in a woman aged 18 to 35 with alopecia areata. Some clones in this sample may be carry-over from other donors' samples. For the CDR3, the DNA is TGTGCCAGCAGCTCGACAGGGGGATCATATACGCAGTATTTT. It codes for CASSSTGGSYTQYF.